This paragraph reports one TCR beta chain. What it binds is not known. Researchers report isolating at least 7 million PBMCs per sample. The data stem from a study of blood T cells in healthy people across ages. General study results and limits: Age showed a roughly linear inverse relationship with TCR beta diversity per million T cells.

PCR was performed a second time for roughly 6 to 12 cycles using a sample-barcoded 5' primer and a J-beta primer mix. Each cDNA molecule received a tag from a template-switch adaptor that had 12 random nucleotides. One entry per CDR3 protein, called by TCRdb with MiXCR from the 5' RACE reads. The table includes about 1.6 million distinct CDR3 sequences, around 36% detected once. Trimming cost V 6 bases and J 6 bases; bases outside gene matches: 10. This CDR3 is 15 amino acids long. Germline CDR1 is MNHNS and CDR2 is SASEGT. The source of this sequence is a young woman in good health. This chain connects TRBV6-1 to TRBJ1-1, with 10 positions matching TRBD1. Sequencing was carried out using blood. CDR3 coding DNA: TGTGCCAGCAGAGACCCGGGACAGGGGAGCGCTGAAGCTTTCTTT. Protein: CASRDPGQGSAEAFF.